This paragraph reports one TCR beta chain. Its specific antigen is unknown. Base quality data are lacking; no much larger clone is found one base away. The data originate from a study of beta chain features in type 1 diabetes (dated by TCRdb to 2017 to 2018). About the investigation overall: Patients and healthy donors did not differ in mean age, gender distribution, total cell number or subset yield. A total of 90 million to 140 million sorted cells were examined across all samples, and RNA yield correlated strongly with the number of cells per subset. The study compared the TCRB repertoires of sorted circulating CD4+ T cell subsets in recently diagnosed type 1 diabetes patients with those in matched healthy donors. Naive and central memory subsets were obtained from all 30 or so donors, but regulatory and stem cell-like memory subsets were isolated from only 8 patients and about 8 healthy donors.

The entire amount of isolated RNA was reverse transcribed using the High Capacity cDNA Reverse Transcription Kit, so the sequenced TCRB transcripts were expressed ones. Deep immunoSEQ sequencing was applied to naive, central memory and regulatory T cell samples, giving an average of about 3.7 million total reads per sample. Sorted cells were lysed in RLT buffer, and RNA was extracted using DNase-treated RNeasy Micro or Mini kits according to cell number. To prevent cross-contamination, every cell subset was processed on its own, while patient and healthy donor samples were processed together. Using the immunoSEQ multiplex PCR, TCRB sequences were amplified from cDNA into 87-bp fragments spanning the CDR3 region. The amplicons were sequenced using the Illumina HiSeq platform. The original methods were these. PCR bias was corrected computationally using synthetic template baselines, and reads within Hamming distance 2 were collapsed, with unmergeable singletons discarded. Reads were aligned against IMGT to assign V, D and J genes, CDR3 length and insertions or deletions at six rearrangement sites. Clonotype counts were normalized to sorted cell number within each subset before computing true diversity and Gini coefficients with the tcR R package. The overlap coefficient, calculated on TCRB nucleotide sequences, was used to quantify repertoire sharing. Out-of-frame TCRB sequences from naive cells were analyzed to stand in for the pre-selection repertoire. This immuneACCESS table, as held by TCRdb, lists in-frame sequences with V and J called but not all clones. Of the missing ones, under half trace to an unresolved V gene in checked studies; the others have no known cause. V and J calls and clone size are those listed in that table; D and trimming were worked out from the DNA. This sample gives a few hundred thousand clones in total; over 9.5% of them show up just once. The ten largest clones add up to about 0.01% of the sample.

From each donor, a single peripheral blood sample of 100 to 150 mL on average was drawn into heparinised tubes. Naive, central memory, regulatory and stem cell-like memory CD4+ T cells were sorted on a BD FACSAria II using a panel including CD45RO, CCR7, CD25, CD127, CD95 and CD27. Purity was above 95% for every sorted population. Right away, PBMCs were isolated by Lymphoprep density gradient centrifugation and were stained directly, with no culture step. So that batch effects would be minimized, each experiment stained and sorted samples in pairs, pairing one healthy donor with one patient. On the study overall, not on this receptor specifically: Type 1 diabetes patients showed a moderate but significant shortening of TCRB CDR3 length in all four CD4+ subsets. Because small numbers of individuals were included in the HLA sub-analyses, any influence of HLA type on TCRB rearrangement was left unresolved. Naive, central memory and regulatory TCRB repertoires appeared more similar among patients than among healthy donors. At VDJ recombination sites, patients with type 1 diabetes made fewer insertions and deleted more nucleotides, a pattern implying thymic rearrangement abnormalities. Shorter templates might have been favored by PCR, but patient and control samples were amplified and corrected together, so both groups would have been affected equally by any skew. Because cDNA rather than genomic DNA was sequenced, highly expressing activated cells could have been over-represented, although no difference in activation and CD3 levels was found between groups.

This clonotype was obtained from a woman under 30 with type 1 diabetes. Sequencing was done on a sample of naive CD4+ T cells from blood. Read against the paper, the sample's cell subset or site label means: true naive CD4+ T cells.

Here the CDR3 is given as CASSPDDLVGSRDTQYF. The nucleotides read TGTGCCAGCTCACCAGATGATCTAGTAGGATCTCGAGATACGCAGTATTTT. The V and J genes are TRBV18 and TRBJ2-3, with the identity of the D gene unclear. The cysteine opens and the phenylalanine closes a CDR3 of 17 amino acids. The read is trimmed to its CDR3 DNA, 51 bases read in frame from base 1. CDR1 and CDR2 are read off the germline V gene as KGHSH and LQKENI. The junction shows trimming of 2 bases on V and 5 bases on J, plus 20 bases between the germline ends.